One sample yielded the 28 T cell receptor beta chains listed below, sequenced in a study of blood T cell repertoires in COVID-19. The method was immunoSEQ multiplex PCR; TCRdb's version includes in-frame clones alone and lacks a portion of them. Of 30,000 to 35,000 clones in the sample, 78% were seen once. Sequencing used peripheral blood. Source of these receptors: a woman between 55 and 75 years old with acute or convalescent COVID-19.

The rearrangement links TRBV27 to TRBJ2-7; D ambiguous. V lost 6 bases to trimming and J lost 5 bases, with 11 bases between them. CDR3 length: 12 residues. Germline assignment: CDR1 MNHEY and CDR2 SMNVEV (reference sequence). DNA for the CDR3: TGTGCCAGCAGGAGCATGTCCCACGAGCAGTACTTC. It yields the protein CASRSMSHEQYF.

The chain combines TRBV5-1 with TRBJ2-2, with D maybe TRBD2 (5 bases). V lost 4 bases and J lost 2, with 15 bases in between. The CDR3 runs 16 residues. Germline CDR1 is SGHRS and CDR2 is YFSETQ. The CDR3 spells CASSPGVGLNTGELFF. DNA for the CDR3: TGCGCCAGCAGCCCCGGGGTGGGTCTTAACACCGGGGAGCTGTTTTTT.

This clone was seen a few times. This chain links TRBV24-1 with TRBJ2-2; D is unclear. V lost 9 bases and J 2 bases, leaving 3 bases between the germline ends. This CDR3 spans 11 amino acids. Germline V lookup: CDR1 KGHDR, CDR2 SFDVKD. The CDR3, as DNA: TGTGCCACCTCAAACACCGGGGAGCTGTTTTTT. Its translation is CATSNTGELFF.

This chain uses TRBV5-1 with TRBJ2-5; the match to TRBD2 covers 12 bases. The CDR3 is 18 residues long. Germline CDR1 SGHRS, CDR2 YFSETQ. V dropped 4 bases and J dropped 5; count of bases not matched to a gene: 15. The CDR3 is CASSDPPALAGGPETQYF. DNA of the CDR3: TGCGCCAGCAGCGACCCGCCGGCCCTAGCGGGGGGGCCGGAGACCCAGTACTTC.

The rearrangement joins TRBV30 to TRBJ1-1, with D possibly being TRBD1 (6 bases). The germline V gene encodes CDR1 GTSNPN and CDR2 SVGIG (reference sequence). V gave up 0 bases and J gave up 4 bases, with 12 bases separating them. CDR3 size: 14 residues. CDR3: CAWSVTGRATEAFF. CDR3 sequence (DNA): TGTGCCTGGAGTGTCACAGGGAGGGCCACTGAAGCTTTCTTT.

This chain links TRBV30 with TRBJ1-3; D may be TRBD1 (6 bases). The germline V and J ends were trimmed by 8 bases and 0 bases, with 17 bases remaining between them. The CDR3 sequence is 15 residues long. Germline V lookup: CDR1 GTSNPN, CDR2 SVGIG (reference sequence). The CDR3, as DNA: TGTGCCCTAGGGCGGGGGGGCAGCTCTGGAAACACCATATATTTT. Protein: CALGRGGSSGNTIYF.

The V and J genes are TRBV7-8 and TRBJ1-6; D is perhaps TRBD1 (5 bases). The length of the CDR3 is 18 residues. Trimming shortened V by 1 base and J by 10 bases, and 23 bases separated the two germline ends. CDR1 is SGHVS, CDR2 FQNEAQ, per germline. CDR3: CASSLVTAPSSLTSPLHF. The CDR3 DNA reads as TGTGCCAGCAGCTTAGTGACAGCCCCGAGCTCACTAACCTCACCCCTCCACTTT. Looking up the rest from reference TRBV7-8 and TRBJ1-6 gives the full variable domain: GAGVSQSPRYKVAKRGQDVALRCDPISGHVSLFWYQQALGQGPEFLTYFQNEAQLDKSGLPSDRFFAERPEGSVSTLKIQRTQQEDSAVYLCASSLVTAPSSLTSPLHFGNGTRLTVT.

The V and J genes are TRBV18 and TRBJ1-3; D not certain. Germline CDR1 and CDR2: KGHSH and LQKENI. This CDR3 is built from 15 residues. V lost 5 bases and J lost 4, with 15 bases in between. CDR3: CASSGGTSGGNTIYF. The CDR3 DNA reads TGTGCCAGCTCAGGCGGCACCTCTGGGGGAAACACCATATATTTT.

The CDR3 region is CASSQLRGLGANVLTF. DNA of the CDR3: TGTGCCAGCAGCCAGCTCAGGGGGCTCGGGGCCAACGTCCTGACTTTC. The chain is built from TRBV3-1 (or the pseudogene TRBV3-2) and TRBJ2-6; 8 positions match TRBD1. The CDR3 length is 16 residues. Germline V gene sequence: CDR1 LGHDT, CDR2 YNNKEL (reference sequence). V lost 3 bases to trimming and J lost 4 bases; unmatched junction nucleotides: 5.

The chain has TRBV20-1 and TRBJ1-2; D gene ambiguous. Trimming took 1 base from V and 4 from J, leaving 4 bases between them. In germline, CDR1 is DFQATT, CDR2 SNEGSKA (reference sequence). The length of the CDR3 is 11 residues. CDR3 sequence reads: CSARGLYGYTF. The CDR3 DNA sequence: TGCAGTGCTAGAGGTCTCTATGGCTACACCTTC.

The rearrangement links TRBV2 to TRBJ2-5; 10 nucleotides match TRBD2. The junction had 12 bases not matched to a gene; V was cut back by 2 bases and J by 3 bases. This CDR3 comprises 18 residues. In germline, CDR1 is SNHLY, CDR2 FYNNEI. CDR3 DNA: TGTGCCAGCAGTGAATTGAGCGGGGGGGCCGTTGGCAAAGAGACCCAGTACTTC. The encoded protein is CASSELSGGAVGKETQYF.

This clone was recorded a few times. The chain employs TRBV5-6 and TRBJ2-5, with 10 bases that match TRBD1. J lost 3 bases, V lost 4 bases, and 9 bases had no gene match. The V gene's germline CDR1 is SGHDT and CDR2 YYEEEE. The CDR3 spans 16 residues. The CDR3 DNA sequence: TGTGCCAGCAGCCCCCAGGGGGGGACAGGGGAAGAGACCCAGTACTTC. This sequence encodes CASSPQGGTGEETQYF.

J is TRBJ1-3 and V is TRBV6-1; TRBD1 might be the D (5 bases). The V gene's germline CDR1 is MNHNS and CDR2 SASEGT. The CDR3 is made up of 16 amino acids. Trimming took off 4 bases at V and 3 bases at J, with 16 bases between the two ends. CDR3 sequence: CASSAKPGLLGNTIYF. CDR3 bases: TGTGCCAGCAGTGCCAAACCAGGGTTACTTGGAAACACCATATATTTT.

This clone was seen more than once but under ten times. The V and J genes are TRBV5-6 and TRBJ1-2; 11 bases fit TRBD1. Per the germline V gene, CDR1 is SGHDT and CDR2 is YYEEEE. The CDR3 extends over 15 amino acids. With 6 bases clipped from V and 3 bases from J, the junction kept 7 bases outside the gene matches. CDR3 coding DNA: TGTGCCAGCACCATGGACAGGGGGCTGGACTATGGCTACACCTTC. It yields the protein CASTMDRGLDYGYTF.

The CDR3 reads CASSPGGATMNTEAFF. In DNA form, the CDR3 reads TGTGCCAGCAGCCCTGGTGGAGCCACGATGAACACTGAAGCTTTCTTT. The chain combines TRBV7-8 with TRBJ1-1; D call uncertain. The V and J ends lost 5 bases and 0 bases respectively, with 16 bases between them. The CDR3 is 16 amino acids. Germline CDR1 reads SGHVS; CDR2 reads FQNEAQ.

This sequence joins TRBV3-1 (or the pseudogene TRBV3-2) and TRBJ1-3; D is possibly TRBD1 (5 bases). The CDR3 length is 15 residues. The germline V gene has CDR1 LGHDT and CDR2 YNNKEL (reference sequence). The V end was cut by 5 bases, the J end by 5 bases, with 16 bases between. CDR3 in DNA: TGTGCCAGCAGCAACATGACAGAAAAGAGAAACACCATATATTTT. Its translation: CASSNMTEKRNTIYF.

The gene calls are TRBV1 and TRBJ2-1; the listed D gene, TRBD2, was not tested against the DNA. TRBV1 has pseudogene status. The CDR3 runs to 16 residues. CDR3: CTSSAFGGISYNEQFF. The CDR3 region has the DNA TGCACCAGCAGCGCATTCGGGGGGATCTCCTACAATGAGCAGTTCTTC.

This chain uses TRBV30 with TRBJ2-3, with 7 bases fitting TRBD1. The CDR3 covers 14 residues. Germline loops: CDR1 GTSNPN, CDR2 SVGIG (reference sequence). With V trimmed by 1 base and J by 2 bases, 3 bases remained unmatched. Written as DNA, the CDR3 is TGTGCCTGGAGTGAGGGGGCGCTCACAGATACGCAGTATTTT. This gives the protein CAWSEGALTDTQYF.

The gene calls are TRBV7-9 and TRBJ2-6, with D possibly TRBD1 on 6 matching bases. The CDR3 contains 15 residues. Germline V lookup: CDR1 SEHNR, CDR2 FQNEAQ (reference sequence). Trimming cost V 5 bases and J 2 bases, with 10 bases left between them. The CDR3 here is CASSEQGAGANVLTF. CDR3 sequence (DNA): TGTGCCAGCAGCGAACAGGGAGCTGGGGCCAACGTCCTGACTTTC.

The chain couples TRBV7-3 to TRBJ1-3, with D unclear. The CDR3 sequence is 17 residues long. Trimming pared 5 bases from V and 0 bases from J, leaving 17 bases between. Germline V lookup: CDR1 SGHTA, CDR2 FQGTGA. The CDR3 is CASSLFHGVNSGNTIYF. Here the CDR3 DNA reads TGTGCCAGCAGCCTATTTCACGGGGTAAACTCTGGAAACACCATATATTTT.

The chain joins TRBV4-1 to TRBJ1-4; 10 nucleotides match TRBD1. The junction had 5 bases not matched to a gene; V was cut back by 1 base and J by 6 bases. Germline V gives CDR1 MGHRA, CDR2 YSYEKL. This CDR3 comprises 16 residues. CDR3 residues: CASSQGPGQGHEKLFF. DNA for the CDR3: TGCGCCAGCAGCCAAGGCCCGGGACAGGGGCATGAAAAACTGTTTTTT.

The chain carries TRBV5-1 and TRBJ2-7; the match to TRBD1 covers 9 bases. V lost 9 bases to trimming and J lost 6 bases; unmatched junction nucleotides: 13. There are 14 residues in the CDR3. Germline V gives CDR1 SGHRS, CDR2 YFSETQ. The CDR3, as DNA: TGCGCCACCCAAGCCTTACAGGGGGCTGGCGAGCAGTACTTC. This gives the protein CATQALQGAGEQYF.

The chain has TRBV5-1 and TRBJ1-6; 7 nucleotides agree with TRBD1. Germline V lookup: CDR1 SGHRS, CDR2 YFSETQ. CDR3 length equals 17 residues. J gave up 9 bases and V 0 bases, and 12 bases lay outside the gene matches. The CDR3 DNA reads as TGCGCCAGCAGCTTGGCGTACCGGGACAGCGGTCCTTCACCCCTCCACTTT. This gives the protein CASSLAYRDSGPSPLHF.

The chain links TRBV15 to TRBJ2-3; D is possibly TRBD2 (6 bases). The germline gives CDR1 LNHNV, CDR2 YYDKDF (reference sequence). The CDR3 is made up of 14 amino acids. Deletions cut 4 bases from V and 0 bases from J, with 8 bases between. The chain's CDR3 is CATSIGGSTDTQYF. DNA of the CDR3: TGTGCCACCAGCATCGGGGGAAGCACAGATACGCAGTATTTT.

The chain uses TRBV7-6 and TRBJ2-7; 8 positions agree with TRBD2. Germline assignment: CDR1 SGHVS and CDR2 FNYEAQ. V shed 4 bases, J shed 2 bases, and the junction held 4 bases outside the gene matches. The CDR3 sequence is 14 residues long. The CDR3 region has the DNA TGTGCCAGCAGCTCACCGGGACTAGCCTACGAGCAGTACTTC. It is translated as CASSSPGLAYEQYF. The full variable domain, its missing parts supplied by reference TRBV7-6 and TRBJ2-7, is GAGVSQSPRYKVTKRGQDVALRCDPISGHVSLYWYRQALGQGPEFLTYFNYEAQQDKSGLPNDRFSAERPEGSISTLTIQRTEQRDSAMYRCASSSPGLAYEQYFGPGTRLTVT.

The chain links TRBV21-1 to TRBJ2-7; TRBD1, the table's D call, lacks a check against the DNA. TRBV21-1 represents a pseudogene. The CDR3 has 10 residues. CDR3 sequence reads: CAGTGYEQYF. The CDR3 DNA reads TGTGCCGGCACAGGTTACGAGCAGTACTTC.

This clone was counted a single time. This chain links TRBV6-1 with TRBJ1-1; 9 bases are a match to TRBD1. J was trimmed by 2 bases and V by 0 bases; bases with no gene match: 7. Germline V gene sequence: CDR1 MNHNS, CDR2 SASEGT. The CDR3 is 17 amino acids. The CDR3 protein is CASSEAGGTGPNTEAFF. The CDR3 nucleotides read TGTGCCAGCAGTGAAGCAGGGGGGACAGGGCCTAACACTGAAGCTTTCTTT.

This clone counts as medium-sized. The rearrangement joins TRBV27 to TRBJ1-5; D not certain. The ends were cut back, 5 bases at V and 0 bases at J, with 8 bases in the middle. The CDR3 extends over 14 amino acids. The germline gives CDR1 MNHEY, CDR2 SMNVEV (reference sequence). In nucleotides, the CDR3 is TGTGCCAGCAGTGGGCAGTATAGCAATCAGCCCCAGCATTTT. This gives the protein CASSGQYSNQPQHF.